The 17 T cell receptor beta chains given below trace back to one sample, sequenced in a study of CD8+ T cells in alopecia areata. Reverse transcription of extracted RNA yielded cDNA, which provided the sequencing template. The protocol was immunoSEQ multiplex PCR, while the TCRdb copy is restricted to in-frame clones and leaves out a portion. In the table there are 85,000 to 110,000 clones, around 50% of which are singletons. Sequencing was carried out using CD4+ T cells sorted from blood. These receptors were collected from a human donor in good health.

V and J are TRBV5-1 and TRBJ2-1; TRBD2 matches at 7 bases. Germline values: CDR1 SGHRS, CDR2 YFSETQ. J lost 7 bases, V lost 0 bases, and 7 bases had no gene match. This CDR3 spans 15 amino acids. Here the CDR3 reads CASSLVLGGINEQFF. The CDR3 nucleotides read TGCGCCAGCAGCTTGGTACTCGGGGGGATTAATGAGCAGTTCTTC.

This clone was detected only a few times. The chain recombines TRBV7-9 with TRBJ2-3; 7 positions agree with TRBD2. Germline CDR1 SEHNR, CDR2 FQNEAQ (reference sequence). With V trimmed by 1 base and J by 2 bases, 6 bases remained unmatched. The CDR3 is 16 amino acids. This chain's CDR3 is CASSLGGLAATDTQYF. The CDR3, as DNA: TGTGCCAGCAGCTTAGGAGGCCTAGCGGCCACAGATACGCAGTATTTT.

The chain links TRBV2 to TRBJ1-2, with 7 bases identical to TRBD1. This CDR3 is built from 14 residues. J gave up 5 bases and V 3 bases, and 6 bases lay outside the gene matches. Germline lookup yields CDR1 SNHLY and CDR2 FYNNEI. The CDR3 reads CASSDVGQAYGYTF. The CDR3 nucleotides read TGTGCCAGCAGTGATGTAGGACAGGCTTATGGCTACACCTTC.

This chain links TRBV2 with TRBJ2-5, with 7 nucleotides matching TRBD2. Germline loops: CDR1 SNHLY, CDR2 FYNNEI. Trimming took 7 bases from V and 2 from J; bases not matched to a gene: 7. The CDR3 totals 14 residues. CDR3 residues: CASKLLAAQETQYF. CDR3 coding DNA: TGTGCCAGCAAGCTCCTAGCGGCTCAAGAGACCCAGTACTTC. The full variable domain, completed using reference TRBV2 and TRBJ2-5, is EPEVTQTPSHQVTQMGQEVILRCVPISNHLYFYWYRQILGQKVEFLVSFYNNEISEKSEIFDDQFSVERPDGSNFTLKIRSTKLEDSAMYFCASKLLAAQETQYFGPGTRLLVL.

CDR3 protein: CASSLEGGPKFF. The DNA of the CDR3 is TGTGCCAGCAGCTTAGAGGGGGGGCCGAAGTTCTTC. The rearrangement links TRBV11-1 to TRBJ2-1; D might be TRBD2 (7 bases). The ends were cut back, 1 base at V and 14 bases at J, with 12 bases in the middle. The CDR3 spans 12 residues. Germline loops: CDR1 SGHAT, CDR2 FQDESV (reference sequence). Variable domain in full (rest from reference TRBV11-1 and TRBJ2-1): EAEVAQSPRYKITEKSQAVAFWCDPISGHATLYWYRQILGQGPELLVQFQDESVVDDSQLPKDRFSAERLKGVDSTLKIQPAELGDSAMYLCASSLEGGPKFFGPGTRLTVL.

Many counts were recorded for this clone. The V gene is TRBV6-5, the J gene TRBJ2-7, with 10 bases fitting TRBD2. The CDR3 covers 15 residues. The germline V gene has CDR1 MNHEY and CDR2 SVGAGI. Germline trimming cut 0 bases from V and 3 bases from J; bases unmatched to any gene: 2. CDR3 sequence reads: CASSYSERGGYEQYF. The CDR3 DNA is TGTGCCAGCAGTTACTCGGAGCGGGGGGGCTACGAGCAGTACTTC.

The V and J genes are TRBV4-1 and TRBJ2-5; 8 positions match TRBD1. V lost 1 base and J lost 3; bases outside the gene matches: 1. This CDR3 is 14 amino acids long. The germline V gene encodes CDR1 MGHRA and CDR2 YSYEKL. The chain's CDR3 is CASSQAGGKETQYF. DNA for the CDR3: TGCGCCAGCAGCCAAGCAGGGGGCAAAGAGACCCAGTACTTC.

This clone appeared a few times. The genes are TRBV9 and TRBJ1-2; D is unresolved. Trimming left V 0 bases short and J 0 bases short, with 9 bases between. Germline V gives CDR1 SGDLS, CDR2 YYNGEE. CDR3 size: 15 residues. CDR3 sequence (DNA): TGTGCCAGCAGCGTAGGATCCCTAGCTAACTATGGCTACACCTTC. It encodes CASSVGSLANYGYTF.

This clone was found a few times. This chain links TRBV6-6 with TRBJ2-1, with 11 bases lining up with TRBD2. This CDR3 contains 15 residues. V lost 7 bases and J lost 4; bases outside the gene matches: 6. The V gene's germline CDR1 is MNHNY and CDR2 SVGAGI (reference sequence). CDR3 amino acids: CASTLGTSGYNEQFF. CDR3 DNA sequence: TGTGCCAGCACCCTAGGGACTAGCGGATACAATGAGCAGTTCTTC.

This clone was picked up a small number of times. The V and J genes are TRBV29-1 and TRBJ2-5, with D hard to call. The CDR3 length is 13 residues. The V end was cut by 4 bases, the J end by 3 bases, with 12 bases between. Germline lookup yields CDR1 SQVTM and CDR2 ANQGSEA. The CDR3 bases are TGCAGCGTTGCCAGGCGTCTAAAAGAGACCCAGTACTTC. Amino acid sequence: CSVARRLKETQYF. Complete variable domain (other parts from reference TRBV29-1 and TRBJ2-5): SAVISQKPSRDICQRGTSLTIQCQVDSQVTMMFWYRQQPGQSLTLIATANQGSEATYESGFVIDKFPISRPNLTFSTLTVSNMSPEDSSIYLCSVARRLKETQYFGPGTRLLVL.

The chain links TRBV7-2 to TRBJ1-1; D remains unclear. CDR3 size: 15 residues. Germline loops: CDR1 SGHTA, CDR2 FQGNSA. Trimming shortened V by 6 bases and J by 4 bases, and 18 bases separated the two germline ends. The CDR3 bases are TGTGCCAGCAGTCCGAGCGCTAGGACGGGCACTGAAGCTTTCTTT. Amino acids: CASSPSARTGTEAFF.

This clone was found a few times. The J gene is TRBJ1-6, the V gene TRBV18, with D perhaps matching TRBD1 (5 bases). CDR1 is KGHSH and CDR2 is LQKENI in the germline V gene. The V end lost 3 bases, the J end lost 7 bases, and 13 bases lay between the germline ends. The CDR3 extends over 15 amino acids. The chain's CDR3 is CASSPSGGANSPLHF. The CDR3 coding sequence is TGTGCCAGCTCACCCTCGGGCGGGGCAAATTCACCCCTCCACTTT.

The gene calls are TRBV6-6 and TRBJ2-1; D might be TRBD1 (6 bases). The CDR3 runs to 12 residues. The V end lost 6 bases, the J end lost 9 bases, and 12 bases lay between the germline ends. Germline V gene sequence: CDR1 MNHNY, CDR2 SVGAGI (reference sequence). In nucleotides, the CDR3 is TGTGCCAGCAGCTCACAGGGCCCTGAGCAGTTCTTC. Translation: CASSSQGPEQFF.

The rearrangement uses TRBV27 and TRBJ1-6; D remains unclear. Germline V gene lookup returns CDR1 MNHEY and CDR2 SMNVEV (reference sequence). The CDR3 is made up of 15 amino acids. V was trimmed by 3 bases and J by 7 bases, leaving 13 bases between them. CDR3 DNA: TGTGCCAGCAGTTTTGAAGGGCCAAGGAATTCACCCCTCCACTTT. Its translation is CASSFEGPRNSPLHF.

This clone was counted between two and nine times. The V and J genes are TRBV11-2 and TRBJ1-1; tentative D call: TRBD1 (5 bases). With 4 bases removed from V and 4 bases from J, the gap between germline ends came to 10 bases. The CDR3 covers 13 residues. Germline V CDR1 and CDR2: SGHAT, FQNNGV. CDR3 in DNA: TGTGCCAGCAGCTCTCCCGGGGGCACTGAAGCTTTCTTT. This gives the protein CASSSPGGTEAFF.

The chain links TRBV4-3 to TRBJ1-2; tentatively, D is TRBD1 (5 bases). CDR3 size: 16 residues. V lost 1 base and J lost 4, with 16 bases in between. Germline loops: CDR1 LGHNA, CDR2 YSLEER. Written as DNA, the CDR3 is TGCGCCAGCAGCCAAGTGGAAATGGTTGACAGCTATGGCTACACCTTC. Amino acid sequence: CASSQVEMVDSYGYTF.

The gene calls are TRBV7-2 and TRBJ2-1; D possibly corresponds to TRBD1 (5 bases). Trimming shortened V by 4 bases and J by 6 bases, and 10 bases separated the two germline ends. The germline gives CDR1 SGHTA, CDR2 FQGNSA. The CDR3 totals 13 residues. The CDR3 coding sequence is TGTGCCAGCAGCTCTGGGGCAGCCAATGAGCAGTTCTTC. This codes for CASSSGAANEQFF. The full variable domain, completed using reference TRBV7-2 and TRBJ2-1, is GAGVSQSPSNKVTEKGKDVELRCDPISGHTALYWYRQSLGQGLEFLIYFQGNSAPDKSGLPSDRFSAERTGGSVSTLTIQRTQQEDSAVYLCASSSGAANEQFFGPGTRLTVL.